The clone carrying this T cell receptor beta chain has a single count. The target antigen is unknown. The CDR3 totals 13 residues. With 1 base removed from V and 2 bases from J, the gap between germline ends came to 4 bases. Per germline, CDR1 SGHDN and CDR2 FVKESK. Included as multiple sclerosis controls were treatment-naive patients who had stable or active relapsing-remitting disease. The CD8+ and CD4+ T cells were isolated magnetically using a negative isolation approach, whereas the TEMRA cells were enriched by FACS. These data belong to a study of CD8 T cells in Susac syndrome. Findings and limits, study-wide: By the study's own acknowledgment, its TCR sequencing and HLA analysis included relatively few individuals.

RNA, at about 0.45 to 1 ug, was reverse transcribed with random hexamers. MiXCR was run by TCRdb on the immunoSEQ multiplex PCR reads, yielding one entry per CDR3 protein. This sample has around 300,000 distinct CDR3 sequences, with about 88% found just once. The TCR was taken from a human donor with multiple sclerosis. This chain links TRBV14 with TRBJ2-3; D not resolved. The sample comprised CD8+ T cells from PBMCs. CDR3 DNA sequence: TGTGCCAGCAGCCAAGTGAACACAGATACGCAGTATTTT. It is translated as CASSQVNTDTQYF.